Reported below is one T cell receptor beta chain. This sample is drawn from a study of cytomegalovirus exposure and HLA in healthy donors. Primers: 60 Vbeta forward and 13 Jbeta reverse. Produced via immunoSEQ multiplex PCR; TCRdb's table is partial and in-frame only. The top ten hold roughly 2% of the sample, which has 150,000 to 200,000 clones, approximately 82% seen once. Deletions cut 5 bases from V and 8 bases from J, with 6 bases between. The germline CDR1 and CDR2 sequences are LNHDA and SQIVND (reference sequence). The CDR3 spans 11 residues. V and J are TRBV19 and TRBJ1-4; maybe TRBD1 (5 bases). The sequenced sample consisted of PBMCs. This sequence originates from a young woman in good health and CMV-seropositive. CDR3 bases: TGTGCCAGTAGTCGACAGGAAAAACTGTTTTTT. Amino acid sequence: CASSRQEKLFF.